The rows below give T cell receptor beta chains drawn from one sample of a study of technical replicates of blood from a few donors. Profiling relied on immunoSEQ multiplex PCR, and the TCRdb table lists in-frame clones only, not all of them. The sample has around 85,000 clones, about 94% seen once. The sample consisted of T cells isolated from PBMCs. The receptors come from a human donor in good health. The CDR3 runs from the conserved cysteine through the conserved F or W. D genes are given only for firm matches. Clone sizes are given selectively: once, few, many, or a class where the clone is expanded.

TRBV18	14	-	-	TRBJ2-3	TGTGCCAGCTCTCTCACGTTTGCGGCAGATACGCAGTATTTT	CASSLTFAADTQYF
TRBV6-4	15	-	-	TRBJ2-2	TGTGCCAGCAGTGACGGGGCACTTAACACCGGGGAGCTGTTTTTT	CASSDGALNTGELFF
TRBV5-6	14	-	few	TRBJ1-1	TGTGCCAGCAGCTCTCCTTCTGAGGAAGGCAAAGCTTTCTTT	CASSSPSEEGKAFF
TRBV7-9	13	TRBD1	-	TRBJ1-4	TGTGCCGGAAGGGGGCAGAATAATGAAAAACTGTTTTTT	CAGRGQNNEKLFF
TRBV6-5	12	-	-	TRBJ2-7	TGTGCCAGCAGTTACGCGGGCTTAGAGCAGTACTTC	CASSYAGLEQYF
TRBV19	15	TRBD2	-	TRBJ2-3	TGTGCCAGTAGCCCTCGGGGGGGGCCGACAGATACGCAGTATTTT	CASSPRGGPTDTQYF
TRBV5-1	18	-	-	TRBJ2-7	TGCGCCAGCAGCCATGGTAAGGGGCTAACCCGAAGTGCCTACGAGCAGTACTTC	CASSHGKGLTRSAYEQYF
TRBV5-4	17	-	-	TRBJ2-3	TGTGCCAGCAGCTTGGCCCCTGGGGCCGGGTCTTGGGATACGCAGTATTTT	CASSLAPGAGSWDTQYF
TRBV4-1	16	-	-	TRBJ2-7	TGCGCCAGCAGCCACAAGGTGGGAGTATTCGACTACGAGCAGTACTTC	CASSHKVGVFDYEQYF
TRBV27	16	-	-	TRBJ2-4	TGTGCCAGCAGTGAACCGGGAGTTCTAGCCAAAAACATTCAGTACTTC	CASSEPGVLAKNIQYF
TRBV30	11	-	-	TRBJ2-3	TGTGCCTGGCTAGGGGGAGATACGCAGTATTTT	CAWLGGDTQYF
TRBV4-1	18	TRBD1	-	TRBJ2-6	TGCGCCAGCAGCCGACCGGACAGGGGGAGCAATGGGGCCAACGTCCTGACTTTC	CASSRPDRGSNGANVLTF
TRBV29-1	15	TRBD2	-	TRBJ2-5	TGCAGCGATTTTATAGCGGGACGCACCTCGGAGACCCAGTACTTC	CSDFIAGRTSETQYF
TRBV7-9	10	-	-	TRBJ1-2	TGTGCCAGCAGCTCGTATGGCTACACCTTC	CASSSYGYTF
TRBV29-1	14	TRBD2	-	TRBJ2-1	TGCAGCGTTGAACGGACTAGCGGCCACAATGAGCAGTTCTTC	CSVERTSGHNEQFF
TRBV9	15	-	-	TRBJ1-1	TGTGCCAGCAGCGCCATCAAGGGGAAGAACACTGAAGCTTTCTTT	CASSAIKGKNTEAFF
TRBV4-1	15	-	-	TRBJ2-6	TGCGCCAGCAGGGCCTGGGCCTCCGGGGCCAACGTCCTGACTTTC	CASRAWASGANVLTF